The 15 T cell receptor beta chains in this list originate from one sample, sequenced in a study of T cells in Graves' hyperthyroidism and ophthalmopathy. TCR beta CDR3 regions were amplified from RNA. HTBI primers were used for first-round RT-PCR of the TCR CDR3. TCRdb re-derived calls from the multiplex PCR reads in MiXCR, one entry per CDR3 protein. This sample has 550,000 to 700,000 distinct CDR3 sequences, with 46% found just once. Sequencing input: peripheral blood or thyroid tissue (not recorded which). The receptors originated from an adult woman with Graves' disease, either hyperthyroidism or ophthalmopathy (not recorded which).

This clonotype was seen a few times. The V and J genes are TRBV29-1 and TRBJ1-1; D ambiguous. This CDR3 has 10 amino acids. Trimming removed 7 bases at V and 3 bases at J, with 6 bases between. Germline loops: CDR1 SQVTM, CDR2 ANQGSEA. Written as DNA, the CDR3 is TGCAGCGGTGGGGACACTGAAGCTTTCTTT. Translated: CSGGDTEAFF.

V and J are TRBV5-1 and TRBJ2-5; D gene unclear. V was trimmed by 3 bases and J by 5 bases, leaving 11 bases between them. The CDR3 covers 13 residues. In germline, CDR1 is SGHRS, CDR2 YFSETQ. DNA of the CDR3: TGCGCCAGCAGCTCCACGCCCGAGGAGACCCAGTACTTC. Translating it yields CASSSTPEETQYF.

This clonotype appeared many times. The conserved final phenylalanine or tryptophan is absent from the CDR3, which likely points to a read error. It is unclear where the CDR3 begins or ends on the DNA, so no DNA is shown, and the CDR3 is as TCRdb lists it. V is TRBV28 and J is TRBJ1-4; TRBD1, as called in the table, went unchecked against the DNA. The CDR3 totals 14 residues, both ends included. Germline lookup yields CDR1 MDHEN and CDR2 SYDVKM. The CDR3 loop reads CASSSYSTGTGVLL.

The rearrangement links TRBV7-9 to TRBJ2-7; 9 bases match TRBD2. CDR1 and CDR2 from the germline V gene are SEHNR and FQNEAQ (reference sequence). This CDR3 spans 16 amino acids. The ends lost 2 bases at V and 3 bases at J; junction bases unmatched: 8. The chain's CDR3 is CASSLTRAGGGYEQYF. The CDR3 bases are TGTGCCAGCAGCTTAACTCGAGCGGGAGGAGGCTACGAGCAGTACTTC.

The chain is built from TRBV7-8 and TRBJ2-3; D call uncertain. CDR3 size: 11 residues. Germline CDR1 reads SGHVS; CDR2 reads FQNEAQ. V dropped 6 bases and J dropped 6 bases, with 7 bases sitting between them. The CDR3 DNA is TGTGCCAGCAGTATTGCGGATACGCAGTATTTT. It specifies CASSIADTQYF.

For the CDR3, the DNA is TGCAGCGTTGAGGCGAGTAACTATGGCTACACCTTC. As protein: CSVEASNYGYTF. V usage is TRBV29-1 and J usage is TRBJ1-2, with D unclear. V gave up 3 bases and J gave up 1 base, with 6 bases separating them. The CDR3 covers 12 residues. Germline CDR1 and CDR2: SQVTM and ANQGSEA.

Turning to this clonotype: A read error may explain this, as a much larger clone is one base away. The CDR3 DNA is TGTGCCATCAGTTACGGGGACAGCAGGGACACTGAAGCTTTCTTT. It translates to CAISYGDSRDTEAFF. The chain has TRBV6-2 or TRBV6-3 and TRBJ1-1, with TRBD1 matching over 7 bases. Germline lookup yields CDR1 MNHEY and CDR2 SVGEGT. This CDR3 region has 15 residues.

The chain combines TRBV19 with TRBJ1-5; 7 positions match TRBD1. This CDR3 comprises 14 residues. V was pared by 7 bases and J by 1 base, with 4 bases of the junction left unmatched. CDR1 is LNHDA, CDR2 SQIVND, per germline (reference sequence). This CDR3 reads CASKTGQSNQPQHF. The DNA for the CDR3 is TGTGCCAGTAAAACGGGACAGAGCAATCAGCCCCAGCATTTT.

This clonotype was picked up many times. The chain carries TRBV6-6 and TRBJ2-3; D unclear. V lost 3 bases and J 0 bases, leaving 22 bases between the germline ends. The CDR3 length is 19 residues. From germline, CDR1 is MNHNY and CDR2 SVGAGI (reference sequence). The chain's CDR3 is CASSYRSLGGRYSTDTQYF. CDR3 DNA sequence: TGTGCCAGCAGTTATAGATCGCTGGGCGGAAGGTATAGCACAGATACGCAGTATTTT.

This clonotype came up a few times. This chain joins TRBV12-3 or TRBV12-4 and TRBJ1-1, with D perhaps TRBD1 (5 bases). The V gene lost 3 bases and the J gene lost 2 bases, with 10 bases spanning the gap. The CDR3 consists of 14 residues. The CDR3 protein is CASSLVGDNTEAFF. The DNA for the CDR3 is TGTGCCAGCAGTTTGGTAGGGGATAACACTGAAGCTTTCTTT.

This clonotype has just a few counts. Written as DNA, the CDR3 is TGCAGTGCTAAAGCAGGGGCCGGAGCTGGCTACACCTTC. Amino acid sequence: CSAKAGAGAGYTF. The chain joins TRBV20-1 to TRBJ1-2, with a tentative D call TRBD1 (6 bases). The length of the CDR3 is 13 residues. V was trimmed by 4 bases and J by 7 bases, leaving 16 bases between them. Germline values: CDR1 DFQATT, CDR2 SNEGSKA (reference sequence).

At least ten counts were recorded for this clonotype. This rearrangement joins TRBV14 to TRBJ2-7; 10 positions agree with TRBD1. This CDR3 is built from 17 residues. The junction had 7 bases not matched to a gene; V was cut back by 0 bases and J by 2 bases. Germline lookup yields CDR1 SGHDN and CDR2 FVKESK. As DNA, the CDR3 is TGTGCCAGCAGCCAAGATCTCTGGGACAGGGGTCCCTACGAGCAGTACTTC. It encodes CASSQDLWDRGPYEQYF.

The table lists this clonotype with many counts. The chain combines TRBV7-6 with TRBJ1-5; D unclear. The CDR3 loop spans 14 amino acids. From germline, CDR1 is SGHVS and CDR2 FNYEAQ. The V end was cut by 6 bases, the J end by 0 bases, with 9 bases between. The DNA for the CDR3 is TGTGCCAGCAGTCCAAGTAATAGCAATCAGCCCCAGCATTTT. Translating gives CASSPSNSNQPQHF.

The chain carries TRBV29-1 and TRBJ2-5; 10 nucleotides agree with TRBD2. This CDR3 region has 15 residues. Germline V gives CDR1 SQVTM, CDR2 ANQGSEA. With 8 bases clipped from V and 5 bases from J, the junction kept 14 bases outside the gene matches. CDR3 protein: CSYLFVTSGRETQYF. The CDR3 DNA follows: TGCAGCTACTTATTCGTGACTAGCGGGCGGGAGACCCAGTACTTC. The complete variable domain, with remaining parts taken from reference TRBV29-1 and TRBJ2-5, reads SAVISQKPSRDICQRGTSLTIQCQVDSQVTMMFWYRQQPGQSLTLIATANQGSEATYESGFVIDKFPISRPNLTFSTLTVSNMSPEDSSIYLCSYLFVTSGRETQYFGPGTRLLVL.

At least ten counts were recorded for this clonotype. The V gene is TRBV3-1, the J gene TRBJ2-7, with a possible D match to TRBD2 (6 bases). Germline CDR1 reads LGHDT; CDR2 reads YNNKEL (reference sequence). The CDR3 has 17 amino acids. Trimming shortened V by 1 base and J by 0 bases, and 16 bases separated the two germline ends. The DNA of the CDR3 is TGTGCCAGCAGCCAAGGGAGGGGTAGCGGTGCCTCCTACGAGCAGTACTTC. It is translated as CASSQGRGSGASYEQYF.